Shown below are 17 T cell receptor beta chains from a single sample sequenced in a study of blood T cell repertoires in COVID-19. Generated by immunoSEQ multiplex PCR, the TCRdb table keeps only in-frame clones and is missing some. The sample yields about 75,000 clones, approximately 90% seen once. Sequenced sample: peripheral blood. These receptors were collected from a human donor in a cohort sampled during active COVID-19.

This clone has just one count. The rearrangement joins TRBV19 to TRBJ1-1; possibly TRBD1 for D (6 bases). Trimming stripped 2 bases from V and 3 bases from J, with 10 bases between. The CDR3 length is 14 residues. The V gene's germline CDR1 is LNHDA and CDR2 SQIVND (reference sequence). CDR3 sequence reads: CASSITGWDTEAFF. The DNA for the CDR3 is TGTGCCAGTAGTATAACAGGGTGGGACACTGAAGCTTTCTTT.

The chain joins TRBV7-7 to TRBJ2-5; 7 bases align to TRBD1. CDR1 is SSHAT and CDR2 is FNYEAQ in the germline V gene (reference sequence). With 5 bases clipped from V and 3 bases from J, the junction kept 3 bases outside the gene matches. The CDR3 totals 13 residues. The CDR3 DNA reads TGTGCCAGCAGCATTGGGACAGAAGAGACCCAGTACTTC. As protein: CASSIGTEETQYF.

V usage is TRBV6-5 and J usage is TRBJ2-1, with 8 bases that match TRBD1. CDR1 is MNHEY, CDR2 SVGAGI, per germline. J gave up 3 bases and V 7 bases, and 8 bases lay outside the gene matches. CDR3 length equals 15 residues. CDR3: CASKRVGTGYNEQFF. The CDR3, as DNA: TGTGCCAGCAAGCGGGTCGGGACAGGCTACAATGAGCAGTTCTTC.

This clone was counted once. The V and J genes are TRBV5-1 and TRBJ1-4, with D possibly TRBD1 on 6 matching bases. CDR1 and CDR2 from the germline V gene are SGHRS and YFSETQ. Trimming stripped 4 bases from V and 5 bases from J, with 12 bases between. The CDR3 sequence is 14 residues long. The CDR3 region is CASSAGQKNEKLFF. The DNA of the CDR3 is TGCGCCAGCAGCGCAGGACAGAAGAATGAAAAACTGTTTTTT. The full variable domain, completed using reference TRBV5-1 and TRBJ1-4, is KAGVTQTPRYLIKTRGQQVTLSCSPISGHRSVSWYQQTPGQGLQFLFEYFSETQRNKGNFPGRFSGRQFSNSRSEMNVSTLELGDSALYLCASSAGQKNEKLFFGSGTQLSVL.

The chain carries TRBV19 and TRBJ2-2; TRBD2 aligns across 10 bases. The CDR3 has 14 residues. In germline, CDR1 is LNHDA, CDR2 SQIVND (reference sequence). Losses at the gene ends were 4 bases for V and 6 bases for J; bases not matched to a gene: 2. This CDR3 reads CASSTGTSAGELFF. CDR3 nucleotide sequence: TGTGCCAGTAGTACCGGGACTAGCGCCGGGGAGCTGTTTTTT.

This chain uses TRBV6-5 with TRBJ1-2; D unclear. Germline-derived CDR1 and CDR2 are MNHEY and SVGAGI. This CDR3 has 14 residues. Trimming pared 11 bases from V and 0 bases from J, leaving 16 bases between. CDR3 sequence: CAAGYHLPNYGYTF. The DNA of the CDR3 is TGTGCCGCGGGATACCACCTACCTAACTATGGCTACACCTTC.

This sequence joins TRBV5-1 and TRBJ2-1, with TRBD2 matching over 9 bases. V shed 2 bases, J shed 2 bases, and the junction held 11 bases outside the gene matches. CDR1 and CDR2 (germline): SGHRS, YFSETQ. The CDR3 is 18 amino acids. The CDR3 nucleotides are TGCGCCAGCAGCTTAGTGTTTCTAGCGGGAACCCCCTACAATGAGCAGTTCTTC. Residues: CASSLVFLAGTPYNEQFF.

The chain carries TRBV5-4 and TRBJ2-1; D is perhaps TRBD2 (7 bases). V was pared by 0 bases and J by 0 bases, with 10 bases between. Germline lookup yields CDR1 SGHNT and CDR2 YYREEE (reference sequence). The CDR3 has 16 residues. CDR3 residues: CASSLGGGGSYNEQFF. Here the CDR3 DNA reads TGTGCCAGCAGCTTGGGGGGGGGCGGCTCCTACAATGAGCAGTTCTTC.

The chain recombines TRBV2 with TRBJ2-5; TRBD2 aligns across 7 bases. The V and J ends lost 6 bases and 4 bases, in that order; junction bases with no gene match: 11. Germline CDR1 is SNHLY and CDR2 is FYNNEI. This CDR3 spans 15 amino acids. The CDR3 nucleotides read TGTGCCAGCAGGAGTAGCGGGTCGCACGGAGAGACCCAGTACTTC. Its translation is CASRSSGSHGETQYF.

The chain uses TRBV29-1 and TRBJ2-3, with 11 bases lining up with TRBD2. Trimming cost V 4 bases and J 2 bases; bases outside gene matches: 5. CDR1 is SQVTM and CDR2 is ANQGSEA in the germline V gene. There are 15 residues in the CDR3. Here the CDR3 DNA reads TGCAGCGTTGGTACTAGCGGGGGACTCACAGATACGCAGTATTTT. Encoded protein: CSVGTSGGLTDTQYF.

This clone has just one count. V is TRBV19 and J is TRBJ2-1, with TRBD1 identical over 7 bases. Germline lookup yields CDR1 LNHDA and CDR2 SQIVND (reference sequence). V lost 5 bases and J lost 6; bases outside the gene matches: 10. This CDR3 is built from 15 residues. In nucleotides, the CDR3 is TGTGCCAGTAGTCCCCGACAGGGAACGGGCAATGAGCAGTTCTTC. Translation: CASSPRQGTGNEQFF.

The V gene is TRBV6-5, the J gene TRBJ1-2, with a weak D call TRBD1 (6 bases). The CDR3 is 14 residues long. Deletions cut 8 bases from V and 2 bases from J, with 15 bases between. CDR1 MNHEY and CDR2 SVGAGI come from the germline V gene. The chain's CDR3 is CASRRGPANYGYTF. In nucleotides, the CDR3 is TGTGCCAGCCGGCGGGGGCCCGCAAACTATGGCTACACCTTC.

This clone appeared a few times. The chain has TRBV7-2 and TRBJ2-5; 7 positions match TRBD2. CDR3 size: 17 residues. The germline gives CDR1 SGHTA, CDR2 FQGNSA. V dropped 1 base and J dropped 2; count of bases not matched to a gene: 10. The CDR3 bases are TGTGCCAGCAGCTTAGGTTTCAAGCGGGGCAAACAAGAGACCCAGTACTTC. Protein: CASSLGFKRGKQETQYF.

A note on this clone: Its ends do not fully match the called genes, so a read error is possible. The sample has other DNA sequences that encode this CDR3 too. This chain uses TRBV6-5 with TRBJ1-1; D possibly corresponds to TRBD1 (6 bases). The CDR3 extends over 14 amino acids. The V gene's germline CDR1 is MNHEY and CDR2 SVGAGI. In DNA form, the CDR3 reads TGTGCCAGCACCCCAGGGGCTTGGAACACTGAAGCCTTCTTT. The encoded protein is CASTPGAWNTEAFF.

This chain links TRBV27 with TRBJ2-7; tentative D call: TRBD1 (6 bases). V was trimmed by 6 bases and J by 3 bases, leaving 18 bases between them. The CDR3 is made up of 15 amino acids. Germline-derived CDR1 and CDR2 are MNHEY and SMNVEV (reference sequence). The CDR3 reads CASSRTRGNNYEQYF. CDR3 coding DNA: TGTGCCAGCAGCCGAACTAGGGGGAACAACTACGAGCAGTACTTC.

The V call is TRBV6-4, the J call TRBJ2-3, with TRBD2 identical over 8 bases. The CDR3 contains 14 residues. Per the germline V gene, CDR1 is MRHNA and CDR2 is SNTAGT. J gave up 1 base and V 4 bases, and 1 base lay outside the gene matches. CDR3 sequence (DNA): TGTGCCAGCAGTGCGACTAGCGGCACAGATACGCAGTATTTT. Translation gives CASSATSGTDTQYF.

This clone showed up just once. In DNA form, the CDR3 reads TGTGCCAGCTCACAGATGCGGGGGGGCACAGATACGCAGTATTTT. This sequence encodes CASSQMRGGTDTQYF. V usage is TRBV18 and J usage is TRBJ2-3, with 8 bases identical to TRBD2. V was pared by 4 bases and J by 1 base, with 4 bases of the junction left unmatched. CDR1 is KGHSH and CDR2 is LQKENI in the germline V gene. The CDR3 is made up of 15 amino acids.